There are many counts of the clone carrying this TCR beta chain. The antigen remains undetermined. Relying on iRepertoire HTBI primers and Arm-PCR of CDR3 regions, the team built TCR beta libraries. TCRdb re-analysed the multiplex PCR reads in MiXCR, keeping a single row per CDR3 protein. The table shows 250,000 to 300,000 distinct CDR3 sequences, with about 20% occurring only once. These data come from a study of regulatory T cells in long-lasting Graves disease. Study results and caveats: Persistent Graves' cases showed lower TCR diversity than newly diagnosed cases. Preferential use of TRBV28, TRBJ1-2 and TRBJ2-5 was seen in persistent disease.

The V end was cut by 3 bases, the J end by 2 bases, with 22 bases between. The CDR3 totals 19 residues. CDR1 and CDR2 from the germline V gene are SNHLY and FYNNEI. Regarding time point: newly diagnosed GD, antithyroid drugs for less than 3 months. The authors made the TCR library using RNA they extracted from PBMCs. The sample also formed part of further work on T cells in Graves' hyperthyroidism and ophthalmopathy.

The receptor's source is a woman in her twenties or thirties with Graves disease. Sequenced here: peripheral blood mononuclear cells (PBMCs), sampled at new diagnosis, from a patient treated with antithyroid drugs. This chain joins TRBV2 and TRBJ2-2; possible D gene TRBD1, 6 bases. CDR3 in DNA: TGTGCCAGCAGTGATATCCCGCGATTAGGCAGGGGAAACACCGGGGAGCTGTTTTTT. As protein: CASSDIPRLGRGNTGELFF.